The clone carrying this TCR beta chain was recorded a few times. Template material for amplifying TCR beta CDR3 regions consisted of RNA transcripts. The TCR CDR3 was amplified in a first-round RT-PCR using the HTBI primer set. MiXCR, applied by TCRdb to the multiplex PCR reads, yields one record per CDR3 protein. In the table there are hundreds of thousands of distinct CDR3 sequences, over 12% of which are singletons. The CDR3 runs to 15 residues. The V and J ends lost 4 bases and 3 bases respectively, with 12 bases between them. In germline, CDR1 is MNHEY, CDR2 SVGAGI. The data are from a study of T cells in Graves' hyperthyroidism and ophthalmopathy. Patients were excluded because of uncontrolled infection, other autoimmune disease, pregnancy or lactation. Thyroid ultrasound and orbital computed tomography, with clinical symptoms and serum thyroxine and TRAb, informed diagnoses.

The receptor was derived from a woman aged 40 to 50 with Graves' ophthalmopathy. This chain connects TRBV6-5 to TRBJ1-4; D might be TRBD1 (5 bases). Specimen: blood. CDR3 region: CASSLDSFANEKLFF. For the CDR3, the DNA is TGTGCCAGCAGTTTAGACAGTTTTGCTAATGAAAAACTGTTTTTT.